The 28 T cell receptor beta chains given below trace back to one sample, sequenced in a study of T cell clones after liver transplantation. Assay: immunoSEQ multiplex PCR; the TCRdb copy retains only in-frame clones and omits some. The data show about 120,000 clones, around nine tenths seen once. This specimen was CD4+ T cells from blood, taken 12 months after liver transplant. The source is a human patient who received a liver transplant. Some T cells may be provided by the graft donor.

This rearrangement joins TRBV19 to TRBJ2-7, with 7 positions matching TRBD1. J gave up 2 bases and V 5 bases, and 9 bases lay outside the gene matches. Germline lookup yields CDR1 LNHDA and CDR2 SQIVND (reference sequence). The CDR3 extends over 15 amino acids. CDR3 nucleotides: TGTGCCAGTAGTCCCAACTGGGACAGAACCTACGAGCAGTACTTC. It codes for CASSPNWDRTYEQYF.

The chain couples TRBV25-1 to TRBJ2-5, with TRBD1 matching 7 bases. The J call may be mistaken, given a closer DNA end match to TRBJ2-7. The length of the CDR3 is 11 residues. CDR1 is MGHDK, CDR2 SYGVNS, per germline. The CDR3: CASRDRYEQYF. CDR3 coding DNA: TGTGCCAGCAGGGACAGGTACGAGCAGTACTTC.

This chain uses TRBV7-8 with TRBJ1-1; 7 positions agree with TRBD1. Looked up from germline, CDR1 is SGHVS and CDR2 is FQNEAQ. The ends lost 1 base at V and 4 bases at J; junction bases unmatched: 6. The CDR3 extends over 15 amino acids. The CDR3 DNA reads TGTGCCAGCAGCTTAGGAGGGGGCTGGGCCACTGAAGCTTTCTTT. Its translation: CASSLGGGWATEAFF.

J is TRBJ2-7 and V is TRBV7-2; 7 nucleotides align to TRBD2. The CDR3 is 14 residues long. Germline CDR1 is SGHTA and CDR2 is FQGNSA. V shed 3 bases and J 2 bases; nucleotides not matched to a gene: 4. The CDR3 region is CASSLGTKAYEQYF. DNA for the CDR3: TGTGCCAGCAGCTTGGGGACTAAGGCCTACGAGCAGTACTTC.

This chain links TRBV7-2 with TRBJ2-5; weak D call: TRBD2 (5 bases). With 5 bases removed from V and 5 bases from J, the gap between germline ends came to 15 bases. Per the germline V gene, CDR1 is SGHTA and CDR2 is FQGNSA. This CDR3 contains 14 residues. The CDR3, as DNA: TGTGCCAGCAGCGTCACCAGGAGGTGGGAGACCCAGTACTTC. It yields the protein CASSVTRRWETQYF.

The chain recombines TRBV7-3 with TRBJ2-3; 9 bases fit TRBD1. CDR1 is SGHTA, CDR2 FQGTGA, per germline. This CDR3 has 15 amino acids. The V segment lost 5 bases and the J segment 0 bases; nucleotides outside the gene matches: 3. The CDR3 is CASSPGQGSTDTQYF. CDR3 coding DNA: TGTGCCAGCAGCCCTGGACAGGGGAGCACAGATACGCAGTATTTT. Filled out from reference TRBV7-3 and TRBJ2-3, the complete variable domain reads GAGVSQTPSNKVTEKGKYVELRCDPISGHTALYWYRQSLGQGPEFLIYFQGTGAADDSGLPNDRFFAVRPEGSVSTLKIQRTERGDSAVYLCASSPGQGSTDTQYFGPGTRLTVL.

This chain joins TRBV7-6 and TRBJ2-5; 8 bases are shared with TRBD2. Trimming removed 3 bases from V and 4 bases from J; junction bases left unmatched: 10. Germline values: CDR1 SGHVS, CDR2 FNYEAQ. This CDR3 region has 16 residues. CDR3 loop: CASSFYGRAPGETQYF. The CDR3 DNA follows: TGTGCCAGCAGCTTTTACGGGAGGGCCCCCGGAGAGACCCAGTACTTC.

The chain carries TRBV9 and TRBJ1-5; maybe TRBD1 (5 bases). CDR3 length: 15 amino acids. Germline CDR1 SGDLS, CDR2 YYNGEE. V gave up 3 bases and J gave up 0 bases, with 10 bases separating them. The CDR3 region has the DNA TGTGCCAGCAGCGGGACACCGTATAGCAATCAGCCCCAGCATTTT. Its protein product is CASSGTPYSNQPQHF.

The CDR3 spells CASSVDRPDTQYF. In nucleotides, the CDR3 is TGTGCCAGCAGCGTAGATCGACCAGATACGCAGTATTTT. This chain uses TRBV9 with TRBJ2-3, with unresolved D. Trimming shortened V by 0 bases and J by 4 bases, and 6 bases separated the two germline ends. This CDR3 is 13 amino acids long. The V gene's germline CDR1 is SGDLS and CDR2 YYNGEE.

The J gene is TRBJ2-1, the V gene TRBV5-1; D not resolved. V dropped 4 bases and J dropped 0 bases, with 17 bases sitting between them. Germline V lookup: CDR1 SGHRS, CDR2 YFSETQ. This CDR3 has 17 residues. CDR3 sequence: CASSPRGVSTSYNEQFF. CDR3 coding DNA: TGCGCCAGCAGCCCCCGAGGAGTTTCCACCTCCTACAATGAGCAGTTCTTC.

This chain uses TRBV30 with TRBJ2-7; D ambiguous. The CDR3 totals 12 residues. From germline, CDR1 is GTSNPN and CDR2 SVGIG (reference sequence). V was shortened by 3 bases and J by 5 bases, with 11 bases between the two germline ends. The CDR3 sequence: CAWSSFAHEQYF. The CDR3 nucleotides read TGTGCCTGGAGCTCTTTCGCCCACGAGCAGTACTTC.

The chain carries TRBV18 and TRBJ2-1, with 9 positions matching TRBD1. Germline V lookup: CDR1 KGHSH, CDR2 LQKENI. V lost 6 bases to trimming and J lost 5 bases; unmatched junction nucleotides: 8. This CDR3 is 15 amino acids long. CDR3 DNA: TGTGCCAGCTCGGACCGGGACAGGGACCACAATGAGCAGTTCTTC. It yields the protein CASSDRDRDHNEQFF.

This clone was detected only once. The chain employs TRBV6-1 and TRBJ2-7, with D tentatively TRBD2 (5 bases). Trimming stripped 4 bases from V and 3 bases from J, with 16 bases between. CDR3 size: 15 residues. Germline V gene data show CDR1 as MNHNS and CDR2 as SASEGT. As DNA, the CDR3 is TGTGCCAGCAGTGCCCCCTCGTCCCGGGGCTACGAGCAGTACTTC. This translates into CASSAPSSRGYEQYF.

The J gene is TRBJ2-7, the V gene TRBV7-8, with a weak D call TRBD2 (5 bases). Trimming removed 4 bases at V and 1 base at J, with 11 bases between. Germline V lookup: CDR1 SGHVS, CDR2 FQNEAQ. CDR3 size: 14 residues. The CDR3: CASSSPRASYEQYF. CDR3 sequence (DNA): TGTGCCAGCAGCTCCCCGCGGGCGTCCTACGAGCAGTACTTC.

CDR3 nucleotide sequence: TGTGCCAGCAGCGTAGAAGCATACATCTTGGATACGCAGTATTTT. Protein product: CASSVEAYILDTQYF. V gene TRBV9 combines with J gene TRBJ2-3; no firm D call. Per the germline V gene, CDR1 is SGDLS and CDR2 is YYNGEE. This CDR3 is 15 amino acids long. V shed 0 bases and J shed 6 bases, with 14 bases lying between them.

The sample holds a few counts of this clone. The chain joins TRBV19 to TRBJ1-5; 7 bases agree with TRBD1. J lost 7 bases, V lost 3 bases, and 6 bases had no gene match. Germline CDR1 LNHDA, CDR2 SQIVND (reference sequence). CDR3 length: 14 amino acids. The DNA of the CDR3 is TGTGCCAGTAGTATTACAGGGGTAAGACAGCCCCAGCATTTT. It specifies CASSITGVRQPQHF.

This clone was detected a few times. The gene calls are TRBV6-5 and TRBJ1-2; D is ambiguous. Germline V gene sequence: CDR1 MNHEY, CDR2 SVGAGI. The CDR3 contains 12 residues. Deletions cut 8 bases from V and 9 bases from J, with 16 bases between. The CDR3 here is CASPLREGCYTF. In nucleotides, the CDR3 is TGTGCCAGCCCCCTACGCGAAGGATGCTACACCTTC.

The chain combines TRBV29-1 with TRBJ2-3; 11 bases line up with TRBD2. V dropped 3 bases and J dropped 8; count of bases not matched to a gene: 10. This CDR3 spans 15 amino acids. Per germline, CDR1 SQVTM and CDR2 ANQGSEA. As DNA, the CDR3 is TGCAGCGTTGATGGAGGTAGCGGGGGGGGAGGTACGCAGTATTTT. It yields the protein CSVDGGSGGGGTQYF.

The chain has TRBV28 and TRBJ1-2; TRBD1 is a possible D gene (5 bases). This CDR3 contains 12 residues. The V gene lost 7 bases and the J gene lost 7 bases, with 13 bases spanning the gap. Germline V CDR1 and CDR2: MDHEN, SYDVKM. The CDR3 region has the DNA TGTGCCAGCACCCTTCTGGGGGGTGGCTACACCTTC. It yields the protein CASTLLGGGYTF.

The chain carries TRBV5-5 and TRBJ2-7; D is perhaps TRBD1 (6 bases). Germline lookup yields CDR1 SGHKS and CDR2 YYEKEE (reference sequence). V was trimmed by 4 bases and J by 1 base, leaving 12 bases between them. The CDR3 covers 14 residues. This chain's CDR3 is CASSPTGTSYEQYF. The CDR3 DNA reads TGTGCCAGCAGCCCTACAGGGACATCCTACGAGCAGTACTTC.

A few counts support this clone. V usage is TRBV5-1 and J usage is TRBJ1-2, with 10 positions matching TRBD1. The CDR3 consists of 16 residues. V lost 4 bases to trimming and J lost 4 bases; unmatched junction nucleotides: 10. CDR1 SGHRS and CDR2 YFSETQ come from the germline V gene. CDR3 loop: CASSPSGDRGGYGYTF. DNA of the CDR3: TGCGCCAGCAGCCCTTCGGGGGACAGGGGAGGCTATGGCTACACCTTC.

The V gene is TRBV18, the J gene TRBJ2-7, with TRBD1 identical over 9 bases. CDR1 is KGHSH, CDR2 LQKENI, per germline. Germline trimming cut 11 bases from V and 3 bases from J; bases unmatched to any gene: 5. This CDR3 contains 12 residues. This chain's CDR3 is CAEGDRDYEQYF. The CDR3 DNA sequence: TGTGCCGAAGGGGACAGGGACTACGAGCAGTACTTC.

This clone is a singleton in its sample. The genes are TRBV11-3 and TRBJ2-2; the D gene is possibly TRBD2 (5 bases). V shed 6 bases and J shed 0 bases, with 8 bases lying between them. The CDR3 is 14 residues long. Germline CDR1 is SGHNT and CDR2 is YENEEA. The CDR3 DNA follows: TGTGCCAGCAGACCCGGGACGAACACCGGGGAGCTGTTTTTT. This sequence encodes CASRPGTNTGELFF.

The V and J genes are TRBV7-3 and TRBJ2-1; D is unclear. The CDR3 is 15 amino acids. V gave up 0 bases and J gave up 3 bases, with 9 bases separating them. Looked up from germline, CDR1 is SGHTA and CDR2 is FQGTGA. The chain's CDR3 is CASSLTFSNYNEQFF. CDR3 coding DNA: TGTGCCAGCAGCTTAACGTTTTCCAACTACAATGAGCAGTTCTTC.

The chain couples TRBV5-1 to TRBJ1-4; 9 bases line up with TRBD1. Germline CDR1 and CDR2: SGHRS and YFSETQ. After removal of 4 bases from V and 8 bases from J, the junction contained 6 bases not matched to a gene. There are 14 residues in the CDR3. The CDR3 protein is CASSTQGAEEKLFF. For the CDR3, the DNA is TGCGCCAGCAGCACACAGGGGGCGGAGGAAAAACTGTTTTTT.

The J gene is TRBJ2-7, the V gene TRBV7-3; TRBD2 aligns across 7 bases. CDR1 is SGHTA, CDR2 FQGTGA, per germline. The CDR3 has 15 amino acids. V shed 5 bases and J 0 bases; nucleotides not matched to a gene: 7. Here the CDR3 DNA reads TGTGCCAGCAGCCGAAGAGGCGGGAGCTCCTACGAGCAGTACTTC. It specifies CASSRRGGSSYEQYF. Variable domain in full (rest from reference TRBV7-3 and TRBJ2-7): GAGVSQTPSNKVTEKGKYVELRCDPISGHTALYWYRQSLGQGPEFLIYFQGTGAADDSGLPNDRFFAVRPEGSVSTLKIQRTERGDSAVYLCASSRRGGSSYEQYFGPGTRLTVT.

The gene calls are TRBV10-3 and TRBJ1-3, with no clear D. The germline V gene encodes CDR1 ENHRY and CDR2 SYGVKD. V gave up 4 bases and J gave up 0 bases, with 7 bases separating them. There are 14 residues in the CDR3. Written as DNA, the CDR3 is TGTGCCATCAGTGCCGGACTCTCTGGAAACACCATATATTTT. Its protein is CAISAGLSGNTIYF.

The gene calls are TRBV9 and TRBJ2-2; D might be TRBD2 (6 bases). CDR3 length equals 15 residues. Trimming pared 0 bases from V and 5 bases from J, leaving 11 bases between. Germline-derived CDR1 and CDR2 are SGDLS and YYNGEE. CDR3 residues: CASSVAGGWTGELFF. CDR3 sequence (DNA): TGTGCCAGCAGCGTAGCCGGAGGGTGGACCGGGGAGCTGTTTTTT. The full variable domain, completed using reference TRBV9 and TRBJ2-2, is DSGVTQTPKHLITATGQRVTLRCSPRSGDLSVYWYQQSLDQGLQFLIQYYNGEERAKGNILERFSAQQFPDLHSELNLSSLELGDSALYFCASSVAGGWTGELFFGEGSRLTVL.